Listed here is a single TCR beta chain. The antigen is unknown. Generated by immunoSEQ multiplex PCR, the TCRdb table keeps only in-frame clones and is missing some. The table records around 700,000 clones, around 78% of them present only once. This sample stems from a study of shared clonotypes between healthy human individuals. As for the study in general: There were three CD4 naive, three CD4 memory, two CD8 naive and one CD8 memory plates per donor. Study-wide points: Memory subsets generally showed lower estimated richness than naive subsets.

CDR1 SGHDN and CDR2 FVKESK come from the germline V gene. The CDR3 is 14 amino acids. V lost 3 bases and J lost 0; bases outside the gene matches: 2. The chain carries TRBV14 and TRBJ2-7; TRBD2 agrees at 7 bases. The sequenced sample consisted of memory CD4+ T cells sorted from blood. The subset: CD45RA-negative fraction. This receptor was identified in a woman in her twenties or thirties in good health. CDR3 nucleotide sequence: TGTGCCAGCAGCCAGCGGACTAGCTCCTACGAGCAGTACTTC. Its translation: CASSQRTSSYEQYF.